The clone carrying this T cell receptor beta chain was found a few times. This sample was taken from a study of blood T cells in healthy people across ages. The CDR3 runs to 15 residues. CDR1 is ENHRY, CDR2 SYGVKD, per germline. The V gene end was trimmed by 0 bases and the J gene end by 4 bases; junction bases not matched to a gene: 5. It was with a sample-barcoded 5' primer and a J-beta primer mix that a second PCR of about 6 to 12 cycles was run. TCRdb fed the 5' RACE reads into MiXCR, producing one record per CDR3 protein. The table has fewer than 2,000,000 distinct CDR3 sequences, around 40% seen once.

The clonotype was recovered from a human donor in good health. This chain joins TRBV10-3 and TRBJ1-2, with 7 positions matching TRBD1. Sequenced input: blood. The CDR3 protein is CAISESTGQGYGYTF. CDR3 bases: TGTGCCATCAGTGAGTCGACAGGGCAGGGCTATGGCTACACCTTC.